The 18 T cell receptor beta chains given below trace back to one sample, sequenced in a study of memory CD4+ T cells and cytomegalovirus serostatus. TCRdb's table, derived via immunoSEQ multiplex PCR, lists solely in-frame clones and lacks some. The sample holds about 82,000 clones, approximately 84% seen once. The sort gate was single viable CD3+CD4+CD8-CD45RO+ cells for memory CD4+ T cells. Sequenced: memory CD4+ T cells from blood. The source of these receptors is an adult in good health and CMV-seronegative.

There are a few counts of this clone. The chain links TRBV11-2 to TRBJ1-1, with unresolved D. V dropped 5 bases and J dropped 0 bases, with 16 bases sitting between them. Germline V CDR1 and CDR2: SGHAT, FQNNGV. This CDR3 comprises 16 residues. Here the CDR3 reads CASSPRGVGVNTEAFF. The CDR3, as DNA: TGTGCCAGCAGCCCACGCGGTGTGGGAGTGAACACTGAAGCTTTCTTT.

The sample holds a few counts of this clone. V usage is TRBV5-1 and J usage is TRBJ1-6; D is undetermined. Trimming removed 1 base from V and 3 bases from J, with 14 bases in between. Germline V gene sequence: CDR1 SGHRS, CDR2 YFSETQ. The CDR3 spans 17 residues. The CDR3 DNA reads TGCGCCAGCAGCTTGCTGAAACTCGGGATCTATAATTCACCCCTCCACTTT. This gives the protein CASSLLKLGIYNSPLHF. Variable domain in full (rest from reference TRBV5-1 and TRBJ1-6): KAGVTQTPRYLIKTRGQQVTLSCSPISGHRSVSWYQQTPGQGLQFLFEYFSETQRNKGNFPGRFSGRQFSNSRSEMNVSTLELGDSALYLCASSLLKLGIYNSPLHFGNGTRLTVT.

The V and J genes are TRBV29-1 and TRBJ1-3; D perhaps matches TRBD1 (6 bases). V dropped 0 bases and J dropped 4 bases, with 10 bases sitting between them. Germline-derived CDR1 and CDR2 are SQVTM and ANQGSEA. The CDR3 is 14 amino acids. CDR3 region: CSVEDRGGGNTIYF. CDR3 nucleotides: TGCAGCGTTGAAGACAGGGGCGGCGGAAACACCATATATTTT.

This clone turned up a few times. The V and J genes are TRBV27 and TRBJ2-3; TRBD2 matches 11 bases. Germline CDR1 MNHEY, CDR2 SMNVEV (reference sequence). V lost 8 bases, J lost 2 bases, and 9 bases stayed unmatched. CDR3 length: 16 residues. CDR3 sequence (DNA): TGTGCCAGCTTAAATCTAGCGGGGGGATACACAGATACGCAGTATTTT. It translates to CASLNLAGGYTDTQYF.

This chain connects TRBV19 to TRBJ1-4, with a weak D call TRBD1 (5 bases). Trimming cost V 1 base and J 7 bases, with 13 bases left between them. There are 15 residues in the CDR3. CDR1 and CDR2 from the germline V gene are LNHDA and SQIVND (reference sequence). Written as DNA, the CDR3 is TGTGCCAGTAGTATAGGAGGGGCGGACGGTGAAAAACTGTTTTTT. Translated: CASSIGGADGEKLFF.

The V gene is TRBV19, the J gene TRBJ1-4; D is possibly TRBD1 (6 bases). CDR3 length: 16 amino acids. Trimming stripped 5 bases from V and 5 bases from J, with 18 bases between. Germline assignment: CDR1 LNHDA and CDR2 SQIVND (reference sequence). CDR3 loop: CASSAGRSGQNEKLFF. In nucleotides, the CDR3 is TGTGCCAGTAGTGCCGGTCGCAGTGGACAGAATGAAAAACTGTTTTTT.

This chain connects TRBV5-4 to TRBJ2-7; D perhaps matches TRBD1 (6 bases). Germline CDR1 SGHNT, CDR2 YYREEE (reference sequence). This CDR3 is built from 15 residues. V gave up 4 bases and J gave up 0 bases, with 14 bases separating them. The DNA for the CDR3 is TGTGCCAGCAGCAAGTACCGGGACATCTCCTACGAGCAGTACTTC. Translated, it gives CASSKYRDISYEQYF.

In the case of this clone: This sample also contains other DNA sequences that code for the same CDR3. The V call is TRBV11-2, the J call TRBJ1-1; no reliable D call. Germline CDR1 reads SGHAT; CDR2 reads FQNNGV. This CDR3 spans 13 amino acids. The ends were cut back, 0 bases at V and 1 base at J, with 3 bases in the middle. Here the CDR3 DNA reads TGTGCCAGCAGCTTAGACAGGAACACTGAAGCTTTCTTT. Its translation: CASSLDRNTEAFF.

CDR3 sequence reads: CASSEVLYSNQPQHF. The CDR3 nucleotides read TGTGCCAGCAGTGAAGTGCTATATAGCAATCAGCCCCAGCATTTT. The chain recombines TRBV6-1 with TRBJ1-5; D unresolved. V was shortened by 1 base and J by 0 bases, with 7 bases between the two germline ends. Germline V gene sequence: CDR1 MNHNS, CDR2 SASEGT. The CDR3 spans 15 residues.

This clone was seen a handful of times. The chain combines TRBV5-1 with TRBJ2-1, with a tentative D call TRBD2 (5 bases). V lost 4 bases and J lost 7, with 15 bases in between. CDR1 and CDR2 (germline): SGHRS, YFSETQ. CDR3 length equals 14 residues. In DNA, the CDR3 is TGCGCCAGCAGCCCCCAACACACTAGGAATGAGCAGTTCTTC. Translation: CASSPQHTRNEQFF. Using reference TRBV5-1 and TRBJ2-1 for the parts outside the CDR3, the full variable domain is KAGVTQTPRYLIKTRGQQVTLSCSPISGHRSVSWYQQTPGQGLQFLFEYFSETQRNKGNFPGRFSGRQFSNSRSEMNVSTLELGDSALYLCASSPQHTRNEQFFGPGTRLTVL.

This clone was seen a single time. The CDR3 loop reads CASSWTSDNTGELFF. The DNA of the CDR3 is TGCGCCAGCAGCTGGACTAGCGATAACACCGGGGAGCTGTTTTTT. This chain uses TRBV5-1 with TRBJ2-2; 9 nucleotides align to TRBD2. This CDR3 spans 15 amino acids. The germline gives CDR1 SGHRS, CDR2 YFSETQ. The ends lost 3 bases at V and 2 bases at J; junction bases unmatched: 2. Based on the CDR3 plus reference TRBV5-1 and TRBJ2-2, the full variable domain is KAGVTQTPRYLIKTRGQQVTLSCSPISGHRSVSWYQQTPGQGLQFLFEYFSETQRNKGNFPGRFSGRQFSNSRSEMNVSTLELGDSALYLCASSWTSDNTGELFFGEGSRLTVL.

The rearrangement joins TRBV21-1 to TRBJ2-7; TRBD1 is the table's D call, not checked against the DNA. TRBV21-1 is a pseudogene locus. CDR3 length: 15 residues. CDR3 loop: CASSKLNRSSYEQYF. CDR3 DNA sequence: TGTGCCAGCAGCAAATTAAACAGGAGCTCCTACGAGCAGTACTTC.

CDR3 bases: TGTGCCAGCAGCCTTCACCCGACAGGGATGAACACTGAAGCTTTCTTT. Translated, it gives CASSLHPTGMNTEAFF. The V gene is TRBV11-2, the J gene TRBJ1-1; 7 bases map to TRBD1. With V trimmed by 5 bases and J by 0 bases, 9 bases remained unmatched. The CDR3 length is 16 residues. CDR1 SGHAT and CDR2 FQNNGV come from the germline V gene.

The CDR3: CASSLSLDASNQPQHF. The CDR3 coding sequence is TGTGCCAGCAGCTTATCCCTGGACGCGAGCAATCAGCCCCAGCATTTT. The chain is built from TRBV7-2 and TRBJ1-5; D is uncertain. The CDR3 spans 16 residues. Germline V lookup: CDR1 SGHTA, CDR2 FQGNSA. V lost 2 bases and J 1 base, leaving 12 bases between the germline ends.

This clone was picked up a small number of times. V and J are TRBV11-2 and TRBJ2-7; D unclear. The CDR3 has 15 residues. Germline CDR1 is SGHAT and CDR2 is FQNNGV. Trimming took off 0 bases at V and 2 bases at J, with 11 bases between the two ends. The CDR3: CASSLDGQNTYEQYF. The CDR3 region has the DNA TGTGCCAGCAGCTTAGATGGTCAGAATACCTACGAGCAGTACTTC.

This clone was picked up one time. The chain recombines TRBV4-3 with TRBJ1-5; no firm D call. Trimming pared 0 bases from V and 6 bases from J, leaving 6 bases between. This CDR3 contains 13 residues. Per germline, CDR1 LGHNA and CDR2 YSLEER. CDR3 sequence: CASSQEVRQPQHF. CDR3 DNA sequence: TGCGCCAGCAGCCAAGAGGTTCGTCAGCCCCAGCATTTT.

This chain uses TRBV19 with TRBJ2-2; TRBD2 is a possible D gene (5 bases). The CDR3 has 15 residues. CDR1 and CDR2 (germline): LNHDA, SQIVND (reference sequence). Trimming took off 7 bases at V and 4 bases at J, with 16 bases between the two ends. The CDR3 DNA sequence: TGTGCCAGTACTGGAGGACTCGGAATCACCGGGGAGCTGTTTTTT. This encodes CASTGGLGITGELFF.

On this clone: An end of the junction does not agree with germline; a read error may underlie this. The rearrangement joins TRBV7-7 to TRBJ1-1; no clear D gene. The CDR3 is 13 residues long. CDR1 and CDR2 from the germline V gene are SSHAT and FNYEAQ (reference sequence). The CDR3 coding sequence is TGTGCTAGCAGTTCACAGCCGAACACTGAAGCTTTCTTT. This gives the protein CASSSQPNTEAFF.